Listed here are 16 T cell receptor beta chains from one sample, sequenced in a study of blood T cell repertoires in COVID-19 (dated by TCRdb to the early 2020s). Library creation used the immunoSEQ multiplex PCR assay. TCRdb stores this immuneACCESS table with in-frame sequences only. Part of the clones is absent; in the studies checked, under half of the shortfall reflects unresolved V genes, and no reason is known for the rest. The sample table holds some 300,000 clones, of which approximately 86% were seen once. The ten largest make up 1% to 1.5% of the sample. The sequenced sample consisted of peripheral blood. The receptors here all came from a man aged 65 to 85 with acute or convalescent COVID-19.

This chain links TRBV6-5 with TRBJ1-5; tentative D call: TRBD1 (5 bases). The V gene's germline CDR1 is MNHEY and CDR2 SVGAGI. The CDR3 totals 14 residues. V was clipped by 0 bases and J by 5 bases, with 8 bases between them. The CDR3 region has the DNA TGTGCCAGCAGTTACTCGCGGGGGGATCAGCCCCAGCATTTT. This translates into CASSYSRGDQPQHF.

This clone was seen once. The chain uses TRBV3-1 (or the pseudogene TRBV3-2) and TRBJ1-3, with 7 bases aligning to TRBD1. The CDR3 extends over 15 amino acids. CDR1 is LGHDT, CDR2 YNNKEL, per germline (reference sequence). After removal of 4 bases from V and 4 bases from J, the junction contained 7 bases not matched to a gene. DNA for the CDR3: TGTGCCAGCAGCCCCAGAGGGGGCGACGGAAACACCATATATTTT. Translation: CASSPRGGDGNTIYF.

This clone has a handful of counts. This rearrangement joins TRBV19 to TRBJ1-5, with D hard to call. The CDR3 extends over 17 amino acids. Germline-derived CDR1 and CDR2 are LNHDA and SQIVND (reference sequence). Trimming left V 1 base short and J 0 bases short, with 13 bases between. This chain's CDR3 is CASSIVEAEDSNQPQHF. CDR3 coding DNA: TGTGCCAGTAGTATAGTTGAGGCAGAAGATAGCAATCAGCCCCAGCATTTT.

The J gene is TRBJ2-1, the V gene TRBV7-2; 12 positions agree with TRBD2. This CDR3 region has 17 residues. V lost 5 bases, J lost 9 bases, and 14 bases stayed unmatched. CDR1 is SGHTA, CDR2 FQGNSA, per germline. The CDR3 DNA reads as TGTGCCAGCAGCCCACCTCGACTAGCGGGAGCCCTTCGTGAGCAGTTCTTC. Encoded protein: CASSPPRLAGALREQFF.

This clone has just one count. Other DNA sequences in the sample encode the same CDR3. DNA for the CDR3: TGTGCCAGCAGCCAAGAACGGAGCTCTGGAAACACCATATATTTT. It encodes CASSQERSSGNTIYF. V and J are TRBV4-2 and TRBJ1-3, with D hard to call. The CDR3 is 15 residues long. Trimming stripped 0 bases from V and 0 bases from J, with 6 bases between. Germline values: CDR1 LGHNA, CDR2 YNFKEQ.

In DNA form, the CDR3 reads TGTGCCAGCTCACAGGGACAGGGGTACCAAGAGACCCAGTACTTC. Translating it yields CASSQGQGYQETQYF. The chain couples TRBV18 to TRBJ2-5; 10 bases are shared with TRBD1. CDR1 KGHSH and CDR2 LQKENI come from the germline V gene. The CDR3 has 15 amino acids. J was trimmed by 0 bases and V by 4 bases; bases with no gene match: 2. The full variable domain, with the rest looked up from reference TRBV18 and TRBJ2-5, is NAGVMQNPRHLVRRRGQEARLRCSPMKGHSHVYWYRQLPEEGLKFMVYLQKENIIDESGMPKERFSAEFPKEGPSILRIQQVVRGDSAAYFCASSQGQGYQETQYFGPGTRLLVL.

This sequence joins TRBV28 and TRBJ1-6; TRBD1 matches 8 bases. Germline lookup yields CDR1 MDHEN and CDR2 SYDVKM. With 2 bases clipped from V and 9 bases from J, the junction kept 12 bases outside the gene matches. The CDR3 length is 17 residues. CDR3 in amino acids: CASSLGTGLLGSSPLHF. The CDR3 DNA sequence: TGTGCCAGCAGTTTAGGGACAGGTCTTTTGGGCTCTTCACCCCTCCACTTT.

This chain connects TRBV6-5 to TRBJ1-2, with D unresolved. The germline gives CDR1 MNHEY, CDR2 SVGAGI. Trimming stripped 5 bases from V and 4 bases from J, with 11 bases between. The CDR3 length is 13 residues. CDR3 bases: TGTGCCAGCAGTACAGCGGCGTTCTATGGCTACACCTTC. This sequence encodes CASSTAAFYGYTF.

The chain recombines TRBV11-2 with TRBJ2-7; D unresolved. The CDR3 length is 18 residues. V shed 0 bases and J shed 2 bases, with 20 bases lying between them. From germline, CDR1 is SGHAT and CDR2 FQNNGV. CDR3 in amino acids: CASSLEPHSRLAAYEQYF. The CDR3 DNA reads TGTGCCAGCAGCTTAGAGCCCCATTCCAGGCTGGCCGCCTACGAGCAGTACTTC.

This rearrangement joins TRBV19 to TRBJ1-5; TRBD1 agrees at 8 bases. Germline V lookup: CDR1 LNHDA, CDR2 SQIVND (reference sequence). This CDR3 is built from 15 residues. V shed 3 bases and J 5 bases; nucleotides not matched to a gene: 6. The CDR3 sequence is CASSISVRGHQPQHF. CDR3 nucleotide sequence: TGTGCCAGTAGTATTTCCGTCAGGGGGCATCAGCCCCAGCATTTT.

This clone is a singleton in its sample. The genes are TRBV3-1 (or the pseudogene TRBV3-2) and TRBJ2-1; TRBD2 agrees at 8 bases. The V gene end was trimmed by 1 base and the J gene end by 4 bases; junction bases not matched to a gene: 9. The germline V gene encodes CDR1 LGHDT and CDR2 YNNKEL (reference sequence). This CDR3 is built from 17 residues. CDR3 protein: CASSQGVSGTSYNEQFF. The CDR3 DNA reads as TGTGCCAGCAGCCAAGGGGTTAGCGGGACGTCATACAATGAGCAGTTCTTC.

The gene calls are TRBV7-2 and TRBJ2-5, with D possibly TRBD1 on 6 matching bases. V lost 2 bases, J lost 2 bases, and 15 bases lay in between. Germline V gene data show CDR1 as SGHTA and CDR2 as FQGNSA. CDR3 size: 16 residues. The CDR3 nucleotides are TGTGCCAGCAGCTTATCCAGAGGGGGATGGCAAGAGACCCAGTACTTC. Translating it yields CASSLSRGGWQETQYF.

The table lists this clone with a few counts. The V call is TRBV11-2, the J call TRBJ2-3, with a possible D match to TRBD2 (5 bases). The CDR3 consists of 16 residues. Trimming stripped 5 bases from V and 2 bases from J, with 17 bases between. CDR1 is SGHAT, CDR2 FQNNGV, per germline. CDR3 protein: CASSPRGGGVTDTQYF. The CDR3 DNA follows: TGTGCCAGCAGCCCTAGAGGAGGCGGAGTCACAGATACGCAGTATTTT.

As DNA, the CDR3 is TGTGCCACCAGCAGGACCCTAGCGGGAGGGCGGAATACGCAGTATTTT. Residues: CATSRTLAGGRNTQYF. This chain uses TRBV24-1 with TRBJ2-3; 12 bases are shared with TRBD2. The CDR3 covers 16 residues. V lost 7 bases to trimming and J lost 7 bases; unmatched junction nucleotides: 11. Per the germline V gene, CDR1 is KGHDR and CDR2 is SFDVKD.

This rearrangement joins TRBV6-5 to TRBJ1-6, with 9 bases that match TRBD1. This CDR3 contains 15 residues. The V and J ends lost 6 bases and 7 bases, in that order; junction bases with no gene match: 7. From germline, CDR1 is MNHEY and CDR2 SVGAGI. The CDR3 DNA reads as TGTGCCAGCAGCACTCAAGGACAGGGGAATTCACCCCTCCACTTT. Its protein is CASSTQGQGNSPLHF.

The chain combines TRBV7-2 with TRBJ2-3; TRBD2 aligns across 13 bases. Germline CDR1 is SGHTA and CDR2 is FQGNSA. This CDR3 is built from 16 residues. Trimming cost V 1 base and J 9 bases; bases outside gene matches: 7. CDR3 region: CASSLGLAGGWGTQYF. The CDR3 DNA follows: TGTGCCAGCAGCTTAGGACTAGCGGGGGGATGGGGCACGCAGTATTTT. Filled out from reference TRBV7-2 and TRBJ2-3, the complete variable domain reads GAGVSQSPSNKVTEKGKDVELRCDPISGHTALYWYRQSLGQGLEFLIYFQGNSAPDKSGLPSDRFSAERTGGSVSTLTIQRTQQEDSAVYLCASSLGLAGGWGTQYFGPGTRLTVL.